This entry is about one T cell receptor (beta chain). No antigen is known for it. No clone much larger than this one lies a single base away; base qualities are absent. The sequencing machine was an Illumina NovaSeq 6000. TCR cDNA was made using 5'RACE template switching, a step that added a universal primer site and unique molecular identifiers. Priming for cDNA synthesis came from both the TCR alpha and TCR beta constant segments. Library amplification used two PCR steps, and the second PCR step added sample barcodes and sequencing adapters. Sequencing of libraries was done on Illumina HiSeq 2500 (2x100 bp) or NovaSeq (2x150 bp). The paper's processing steps were these. Demultiplexing of reads and collapsing into UMI consensus sequences were performed with MIGEC, and V(D)J alignment was carried out with MiXCR. Using edgeR on replicate PBMC samples, clonotypes were called vaccine-responding if FDR was below 0.01 and the log2 fold change was above 5 up to day 15. Each bulk clonotype was labeled CD4 or CD8 based on which sequenced repertoire, CD4 or CD8, contained the clonotype at higher abundance. The raw public reads went through TCRdb reprocessing: fastp at Q25, MiXCR clone calling, in-frame beta chains kept. Each entry is one CDR3 protein sequence, shown with its most common DNA and genes. These V and J calls rely on TCRdb rather than the paper's analysis. The table for this sample lists 120,000 or so distinct CDR3 sequences; around 15% of them were counted only once. Around 46% of the sample belongs to the ten largest clones.

The record originates from a study of T cells after yellow fever vaccination (dated by TCRdb to between 2018 and 2021). For the wider study: The SMART-Seq v4 Ultra Low Input RNA kit was used to prepare libraries from fractions with low cell numbers. Blood samples were taken at several timepoints before and after primary and secondary immunization, and bulk PBMC replicates and cell subsets were isolated. To follow T-cell clones before and after both primary and booster YFV17D yellow fever vaccination, bulk TCR alpha and beta repertoires underwent longitudinal sequencing. The cohort comprised two healthy male donors, one aged 18 to 29 and one aged 30 to 39 years.

The CDR3 runs 16 amino acids, cysteine and phenylalanine included. The read is trimmed to its CDR3 DNA, 48 bases read in frame from base 1. Clipping removes 2 bases from V and 6 bases from J, with 11 as the unmatched junction base count. CDR1 SGHVS and CDR2 FQNEAQ are derived from the germline V gene. The sample's treatment or condition label is to be understood as: live attenuated yellow fever vaccine strain. PBMCs were isolated from peripheral blood using a standard Ficoll-Paque protocol. Dynabeads CD4 and CD8 positive selection kits were used to isolate CD4 and CD8 T-cell fractions. TriZol was used to extract RNA from bulk PBMCs, from CD4 and CD8 fractions, and from dextramer-positive and dextramer-negative fractions. What the work shows at the level of the full study, not this receptor alone: Because the study included only two donors, the extent to which the findings can be generalized is limited. FACS-sorted repertoires could contain abundant contaminating clonotypes from the bulk population, so computational filtering was required. A small share of clonotypes occurred in both CD4 and CD8 compartments, likely arising from convergent recombination. The secondary T-cell response was found to be weaker but faster than the primary response, with a peak reached on day 5 rather than on day 15. After the booster, most clones that had expanded after primary vaccination were detected again (around 97% of CD4 and roughly 86% of CD8), suggesting broad maintenance of memory.

The receptor chain draws on TRBV7-8 and TRBJ2-7; 9 central nucleotides agree with TRBD1. The starting material was CD8+ T cells sorted from PBMCs, obtained 5 days after the yellow fever booster vaccination. The sequence was obtained from a man between 18 and 29 years old who received the YFV17D yellow fever vaccine. The nucleotide sequence reads as follows: TGTGCCAGCAGCTTAACTTCCGGGACAGGGCCTTCCGAGCAGTACTTC. Protein translation: CASSLTSGTGPSEQYF.